This T cell receptor (beta chain) appears in the sequencing data of a study of blood T cell repertoires in COVID-19. The table came from immunoSEQ multiplex PCR; TCRdb's copy has only in-frame clones and leaves some out. Of some 250,000 clones listed, about 80% are singletons. Germline V gene lookup returns CDR1 SGHNT and CDR2 YYREEE (reference sequence). This CDR3 is 17 amino acids long. The V segment lost 0 bases and the J segment 5 bases; nucleotides outside the gene matches: 11. Sequenced: peripheral blood. The chain links TRBV5-4 to TRBJ2-7, with 10 bases fitting TRBD2. This receptor was obtained from a woman aged 80 or over with acute or convalescent COVID-19. Here the CDR3 reads CASSLAGRSGGADEQYF. Here the CDR3 DNA reads TGTGCCAGCAGCTTGGCCGGTCGGAGCGGGGGGGCCGACGAGCAGTACTTC.